The 21 T cell receptor beta chains listed next were all sequenced from one sample in a study of radiation and T cells in renal cell carcinoma. Here immunoSEQ multiplex PCR was the method, and the copy in TCRdb shows in-frame clones only, minus some. The table records 95,000 to 150,000 clones, about four fifths of them present only once. Time point reported: blood 2 weeks post-SBRT. Stated treatment: 15 Gy SBRT to primary tumor, nephrectomy 4 weeks later. This specimen was blood, taken from a patient whose treatment included radiotherapy and nephrectomy. The receptors originated from a man between 45 and 60 years old with renal cell carcinoma.

The rearrangement uses TRBV5-4 and TRBJ2-4, with a possible D match to TRBD1 (5 bases). This CDR3 region has 13 residues. From germline, CDR1 is SGHNT and CDR2 YYREEE (reference sequence). The V gene lost 2 bases and the J gene lost 6 bases, with 9 bases spanning the gap. CDR3 nucleotides: TGTGCCAGCAGCTTCTTCAGGGCAAACATTCAGTACTTC. The encoded protein is CASSFFRANIQYF.

Here the CDR3 reads CASSWDRMNTEAFF. The CDR3 region has the DNA TGTGCCAGCAGTTGGGACAGGATGAACACTGAAGCTTTCTTT. The chain joins TRBV7-2 to TRBJ1-1; TRBD1 agrees at 8 bases. CDR1 and CDR2 from the germline V gene are SGHTA and FQGNSA. The V and J ends lost 6 bases and 0 bases, in that order; junction bases with no gene match: 3. CDR3 length: 14 residues. Complete variable domain (other parts from reference TRBV7-2 and TRBJ1-1): GAGVSQSPSNKVTEKGKDVELRCDPISGHTALYWYRQSLGQGLEFLIYFQGNSAPDKSGLPSDRFSAERTGGSVSTLTIQRTQQEDSAVYLCASSWDRMNTEAFFGQGTRLTVV.

The chain is built from TRBV9 and TRBJ1-1; D is ambiguous. The germline CDR1 and CDR2 sequences are SGDLS and YYNGEE. The ends were cut back, 0 bases at V and 1 base at J, with 7 bases in the middle. This CDR3 spans 14 amino acids. The CDR3 region is CASSVAVGNTEAFF. As DNA, the CDR3 is TGTGCCAGCAGCGTAGCGGTCGGGAACACTGAAGCTTTCTTT. The whole variable domain, filled in from reference TRBV9 and TRBJ1-1, reads DSGVTQTPKHLITATGQRVTLRCSPRSGDLSVYWYQQSLDQGLQFLIQYYNGEERAKGNILERFSAQQFPDLHSELNLSSLELGDSALYFCASSVAVGNTEAFFGQGTRLTVV.

V gene TRBV4-1 combines with J gene TRBJ2-1; TRBD2 agrees at 14 bases. The CDR3 consists of 16 residues. Germline CDR1 and CDR2: MGHRA and YSYEKL. J lost 8 bases, V lost 3 bases, and 6 bases had no gene match. CDR3 nucleotide sequence: TGCGCCAGCAGCCACGGGACTAGCGGGAGTACGTATGAGCAGTTCTTC. This encodes CASSHGTSGSTYEQFF.

This clone was seen a few times. The chain carries TRBV10-1 and TRBJ2-5; D may be TRBD1 or TRBD2 (5 bases each). The CDR3 consists of 15 residues. The germline gives CDR1 WNHNN, CDR2 SYGVQD (reference sequence). V was shortened by 6 bases and J by 1 base, with 15 bases between the two germline ends. The CDR3 DNA follows: TGCGCCAGCAGCCCCGGGACCAACGTCCAAGAGACCCAGTACTTC. Amino acids: CASSPGTNVQETQYF.

This clone was found once. This rearrangement joins TRBV4-1 to TRBJ1-5, with a tentative D call TRBD1 (5 bases). Per germline, CDR1 MGHRA and CDR2 YSYEKL. Trimming left V 5 bases short and J 6 bases short, with 11 bases between. The CDR3 contains 13 residues. CDR3 in amino acids: CASSGASGQPQHF. The CDR3 DNA follows: TGCGCCAGCAGCGGGGCGTCCGGTCAGCCCCAGCATTTT.

V gene TRBV7-8 combines with J gene TRBJ1-2, with a tentative D call TRBD1 (5 bases). Germline V gives CDR1 SGHVS, CDR2 FQNEAQ. The CDR3 extends over 18 amino acids. Trimming took 4 bases from V and 0 from J, leaving 21 bases between them. CDR3 sequence (DNA): TGTGCCAGCAGCTCACATACCCTCCGGGGGACTACTAACTATGGCTACACCTTC. Protein: CASSSHTLRGTTNYGYTF. The entire variable domain, with the rest obtained from reference TRBV7-8 and TRBJ1-2, is as follows: GAGVSQSPRYKVAKRGQDVALRCDPISGHVSLFWYQQALGQGPEFLTYFQNEAQLDKSGLPSDRFFAERPEGSVSTLKIQRTQQEDSAVYLCASSSHTLRGTTNYGYTFGSGTRLTVV.

The chain uses TRBV4-1 and TRBJ2-7; 10 bases fit TRBD1. Trimming removed 2 bases from V and 6 bases from J; junction bases left unmatched: 7. The CDR3 runs 15 residues. Germline V gene sequence: CDR1 MGHRA, CDR2 YSYEKL. CDR3 nucleotides: TGCGCCAGCAGCCAAACCGGGACAGGGGCGGGCGAGCAGTACTTC. Its protein product is CASSQTGTGAGEQYF.

The CDR3 region is CASSLSGIGEQYF. The CDR3, as DNA: TGTGCCAGCAGTTTATCTGGGATTGGGGAGCAGTACTTC. The chain carries TRBV27 and TRBJ2-7; D gene uncertain. The CDR3 runs 13 residues. Per the germline V gene, CDR1 is MNHEY and CDR2 is SMNVEV (reference sequence). V lost 0 bases, J lost 7 bases, and 10 bases lay in between.

V gene TRBV9 combines with J gene TRBJ1-2; D unresolved. V shed 4 bases and J shed 0 bases, with 10 bases lying between them. The CDR3 is 14 amino acids. CDR1 and CDR2 (germline): SGDLS, YYNGEE. The CDR3 nucleotides read TGTGCCAGCAGCAAGCAGACTTCTAACTATGGCTACACCTTC. The encoded protein is CASSKQTSNYGYTF. Supplemented by reference TRBV9 and TRBJ1-2, the full variable domain reads DSGVTQTPKHLITATGQRVTLRCSPRSGDLSVYWYQQSLDQGLQFLIQYYNGEERAKGNILERFSAQQFPDLHSELNLSSLELGDSALYFCASSKQTSNYGYTFGSGTRLTVV.

The chain is built from TRBV28 and TRBJ1-4; 7 nucleotides line up with TRBD1. Per germline, CDR1 MDHEN and CDR2 SYDVKM. V trimming: 4 bases; J trimming: 6 bases; junction bases outside the gene matches: 8. CDR3 size: 15 residues. The CDR3 DNA sequence: TGTGCCAGCAGTTCCACAGGGGTTTTGTATGAAAAACTGTTTTTT. Amino acid sequence: CASSSTGVLYEKLFF.

The V and J genes are TRBV5-6 and TRBJ1-2; D is undetermined. The germline CDR1 and CDR2 sequences are SGHDT and YYEEEE. CDR3 size: 13 residues. V was shortened by 0 bases and J by 7 bases, with 10 bases between the two germline ends. This CDR3 reads CASSLEGLGGYTF. CDR3 DNA: TGTGCCAGCAGCTTGGAAGGTTTGGGTGGCTACACCTTC. Supplemented by reference TRBV5-6 and TRBJ1-2, the full variable domain reads DAGVTQSPTHLIKTRGQQVTLRCSPKSGHDTVSWYQQALGQGPQFIFQYYEEEERQRGNFPDRFSGHQFPNYSSELNVNALLLGDSALYLCASSLEGLGGYTFGSGTRLTVV.

This clone was seen a handful of times. V gene TRBV5-6 combines with J gene TRBJ2-2; possibly TRBD2 for D (5 bases). CDR1 and CDR2 (germline): SGHDT, YYEEEE. V lost 1 base and J 4 bases, leaving 8 bases between the germline ends. The CDR3 covers 14 residues. CDR3 in amino acids: CASSLFAGTGELFF. The CDR3 DNA follows: TGTGCCAGCAGCTTGTTCGCGGGCACCGGGGAGCTGTTTTTT.

This clone was counted once. V gene TRBV7-2 combines with J gene TRBJ1-2, with 7 nucleotides matching TRBD1. The germline CDR1 and CDR2 sequences are SGHTA and FQGNSA. This CDR3 contains 14 residues. V dropped 3 bases and J dropped 2; count of bases not matched to a gene: 3. CDR3 sequence reads: CASSLTGSNYGYTF. CDR3 in DNA: TGTGCCAGCAGCTTGACAGGGTCGAACTATGGCTACACCTTC.

The chain combines TRBV30 with TRBJ1-3; D remains ambiguous. There are 11 residues in the CDR3. The V end lost 5 bases, the J end lost 0 bases, and 2 bases lay between the germline ends. Germline V lookup: CDR1 GTSNPN, CDR2 SVGIG (reference sequence). DNA of the CDR3: TGTGCCTGGTACTCTGGAAACACCATATATTTT. Its protein is CAWYSGNTIYF.

This chain links TRBV4-2 with TRBJ2-3; weak D call: TRBD2 (7 bases). CDR3 length equals 19 residues. The V and J ends lost 1 base and 3 bases respectively, with 23 bases between them. Germline V gene sequence: CDR1 LGHNA, CDR2 YNFKEQ. The CDR3 nucleotides read TGTGCCAGCAGCCAAGTAGCTGGGGGCGCGGGAGTTGGAACAGATACGCAGTATTTT. Its protein product is CASSQVAGGAGVGTDTQYF.

This sequence joins TRBV18 and TRBJ2-2, with TRBD1 matching over 9 bases. CDR1 KGHSH and CDR2 LQKENI come from the germline V gene. The CDR3 sequence is 15 residues long. With V trimmed by 6 bases and J by 1 base, 3 bases remained unmatched. In DNA form, the CDR3 reads TGTGCCAGCTCCCAGGGACAGGGGAACACCGGGGAGCTGTTTTTT. Protein: CASSQGQGNTGELFF.

This chain uses TRBV9 with TRBJ2-1; D gene ambiguous. Trimming stripped 9 bases from V and 0 bases from J, with 10 bases between. Per the germline V gene, CDR1 is SGDLS and CDR2 is YYNGEE. The CDR3 contains 13 residues. In DNA, the CDR3 is TGTGCCACCTCAAATAGCTCCTACAATGAGCAGTTCTTC. It codes for CATSNSSYNEQFF.

The chain has TRBV5-1 and TRBJ2-3, with no clear D. The germline CDR1 and CDR2 sequences are SGHRS and YFSETQ. The CDR3 is 16 residues long. The germline V and J ends were trimmed by 0 bases and 6 bases, with 17 bases remaining between them. CDR3 DNA sequence: TGCGCCAGCAGCTTGGGGGCAGACCCCCCCCGGGATACGCAGTATTTT. It encodes CASSLGADPPRDTQYF.

J is TRBJ2-3 and V is TRBV4-2, with a weak D call TRBD1 (6 bases). The CDR3 spans 18 residues. From germline, CDR1 is LGHNA and CDR2 YNFKEQ. Trimming took off 0 bases at V and 2 bases at J, with 18 bases between the two ends. This CDR3 reads CASSQEVVQGNPTDTQYF. CDR3 DNA: TGTGCCAGCAGCCAAGAGGTCGTTCAGGGGAATCCCACAGATACGCAGTATTTT.

This sequence joins TRBV7-9 and TRBJ2-2; D might be TRBD1 (5 bases). Trimming shortened V by 5 bases and J by 5 bases, and 18 bases separated the two germline ends. Germline values: CDR1 SEHNR, CDR2 FQNEAQ (reference sequence). CDR3 length: 16 residues. CDR3: CASSPAQGRPTGELFF. CDR3 coding DNA: TGTGCCAGCAGCCCTGCCCAGGGAAGACCTACCGGGGAGCTGTTTTTT.